These 20 T cell receptor beta chains came from one sample sequenced in a study of shared clonotypes between healthy human individuals. The repertoire was sequenced with immunoSEQ multiplex PCR; TCRdb's copy has only in-frame clones and lacks some. The profile shows roughly 2.1 million clones, more than 85% of them singletons. Naive CD8 cells lacked CD45RO, underwent positive selection for CCR7 and left out terminally differentiated effector memory CD45RA+ cells. The source material was naive CD8+ T cells from PBMCs. Receptor source: a man younger than 30 in good health. Some clones in this sample may be carry-over from other donors' samples.

This clone was seen only once. This chain links TRBV12-1 with TRBJ2-7; no check of the table's D call, TRBD2, against the DNA was made. TRBV12-1 is listed as a pseudogene. The CDR3 is 14 amino acids. In DNA, the CDR3 is TGTGCCAGCAGCTCGGAGCCAGACTCCTACGAGCAGTACTTC. Protein: CASSSEPDSYEQYF.

The rearrangement uses TRBV7-9 and TRBJ1-1, with D maybe TRBD1 (5 bases). The CDR3 consists of 11 residues. Trimming left V 5 bases short and J 7 bases short, with 8 bases between. Germline CDR1 is SEHNR and CDR2 is FQNEAQ (reference sequence). CDR3 sequence reads: CASSPDSEAFF. In DNA, the CDR3 is TGTGCCAGCAGCCCAGACAGTGAAGCTTTCTTT.

The chain is built from TRBV12-5 and TRBJ1-1; TRBD1 matches 8 bases. The CDR3 is 15 residues long. Germline V gene data show CDR1 as LGHNT and CDR2 as FRNRAP. V gave up 5 bases and J gave up 1 base; unmatched junction bases: 6. CDR3 sequence: CASGGSQGANTEAFF. DNA of the CDR3: TGTGCTAGTGGTGGATCGCAGGGGGCGAACACTGAAGCTTTCTTT.

The chain combines TRBV7-3 with TRBJ2-5, with 9 bases fitting TRBD1. The germline CDR1 and CDR2 sequences are SGHTA and FQGTGA. The CDR3 runs 16 residues. V lost 5 bases and J lost 2; bases outside the gene matches: 9. In DNA form, the CDR3 reads TGTGCCAGCAGCCCAACAGGGACAGGGTTGCAAGAGACCCAGTACTTC. Residues: CASSPTGTGLQETQYF.

Details on this clone: Additional DNA sequences in this sample encode the identical CDR3. The chain carries TRBV27 and TRBJ2-7; D is uncertain. CDR3 length: 13 amino acids. V lost 5 bases and J lost 3, with 11 bases in between. Germline V gene sequence: CDR1 MNHEY, CDR2 SMNVEV (reference sequence). CDR3 loop: CASSEGLSYEQYF. DNA for the CDR3: TGTGCCAGCAGTGAAGGGCTAAGCTACGAGCAGTACTTC.

The chain couples TRBV7-6 to TRBJ1-5; D remains unclear. The length of the CDR3 is 13 residues. Trimming stripped 5 bases from V and 4 bases from J, with 9 bases between. Germline V gene data show CDR1 as SGHVS and CDR2 as FNYEAQ. The CDR3 DNA follows: TGTGCCAGCAGCGCCACTAAGAATCAGCCCCAGCATTTT. This translates into CASSATKNQPQHF. Variable domain in full (rest from reference TRBV7-6 and TRBJ1-5): GAGVSQSPRYKVTKRGQDVALRCDPISGHVSLYWYRQALGQGPEFLTYFNYEAQQDKSGLPNDRFSAERPEGSISTLTIQRTEQRDSAMYRCASSATKNQPQHFGDGTRLSIL.

The rearrangement uses TRBV11-2 and TRBJ1-1; 7 nucleotides match TRBD1. The ends lost 5 bases at V and 7 bases at J; junction bases unmatched: 19. CDR3 length: 17 residues. Germline values: CDR1 SGHAT, CDR2 FQNNGV. The CDR3 loop reads CASSPNAQWNRGGEAFF. As DNA, the CDR3 is TGTGCCAGCAGCCCCAACGCGCAGTGGAACAGGGGAGGTGAAGCTTTCTTT.

This clone was seen more than once but under ten times. The V and J genes are TRBV7-9 and TRBJ1-1; D uncertain. CDR1 and CDR2 (germline): SEHNR, FQNEAQ (reference sequence). The CDR3 is 12 residues long. The V end lost 7 bases, the J end lost 5 bases, and 11 bases lay between the germline ends. The CDR3 DNA reads as TGTGCCAGCACCCCGAACCCAACTGAAGCTTTCTTT. This encodes CASTPNPTEAFF.

The V gene is TRBV27, the J gene TRBJ2-3, with D perhaps matching TRBD2 (6 bases). The germline CDR1 and CDR2 sequences are MNHEY and SMNVEV (reference sequence). V was shortened by 5 bases and J by 0 bases, with 18 bases between the two germline ends. The length of the CDR3 is 17 residues. CDR3 in amino acids: CASSRRGIYTSTDTQYF. The CDR3 DNA sequence: TGTGCCAGCAGTCGCCGCGGGATATACACTAGCACAGATACGCAGTATTTT.

The chain links TRBV10-3 to TRBJ2-5; no clear D. The germline V gene has CDR1 ENHRY and CDR2 SYGVKD. CDR3 size: 15 residues. V was cut by 4 bases and J by 0 bases, with 12 bases left in between. This chain's CDR3 is CAISGKGSYQETQYF. The DNA for the CDR3 is TGTGCCATCAGTGGGAAAGGTTCATACCAAGAGACCCAGTACTTC.

J is TRBJ2-3 and V is TRBV28, with 7 positions matching TRBD2. Trimming at V came to 3 bases and at J to 0 bases, leaving 3 bases not matched to a gene. This CDR3 region has 15 residues. Germline CDR1 reads MDHEN; CDR2 reads SYDVKM. The CDR3 spells CASSFTGGSTDTQYF. The CDR3 nucleotides read TGTGCCAGCAGTTTTACGGGGGGAAGCACAGATACGCAGTATTTT.

V gene TRBV9 combines with J gene TRBJ2-3; 7 nucleotides align to TRBD1. Germline CDR1 and CDR2: SGDLS and YYNGEE. Trimming at V came to 0 bases and at J to 7 bases, leaving 14 bases not matched to a gene. CDR3 length: 17 residues. Written as DNA, the CDR3 is TGTGCCAGCAGCGTAGTTAGCTACAGGGGTTCCCAACATACGCAGTATTTT. It translates to CASSVVSYRGSQHTQYF.

The CDR3 sequence: CASSLGGAGGWNIQYF. DNA for the CDR3: TGTGCCAGCAGCTTAGGAGGGGCGGGAGGGTGGAACATTCAGTACTTC. The chain uses TRBV7-8 and TRBJ2-4; 9 bases are shared with TRBD2. With V trimmed by 1 base and J by 7 bases, 8 bases remained unmatched. Germline values: CDR1 SGHVS, CDR2 FQNEAQ. This CDR3 region has 16 residues.

V usage is TRBV27 and J usage is TRBJ2-7; 8 positions match TRBD2. Germline CDR1 reads MNHEY; CDR2 reads SMNVEV (reference sequence). The J segment lost 3 bases and the V segment lost 3 bases, leaving 4 bases of the junction unmatched. This CDR3 is 14 amino acids long. CDR3 bases: TGTGCCAGCAGTTTCACTAGCGGATTCTACGAGCAGTACTTC. Its protein is CASSFTSGFYEQYF.

V is TRBV6-1 and J is TRBJ1-5; unclear D gene. Germline V CDR1 and CDR2: MNHNS, SASEGT. V lost 4 bases and J lost 5, with 15 bases in between. The CDR3 contains 15 residues. The CDR3 DNA sequence: TGTGCCAGCAGTGGTGGGGTCCGGCGGTATCAGCCCCAGCATTTT. The encoded protein is CASSGGVRRYQPQHF.

On this clone: Other nucleotide sequences from this sample produce the same CDR3. The chain combines TRBV30 with TRBJ1-1; 9 bases align to TRBD1. Germline loops: CDR1 GTSNPN, CDR2 SVGIG (reference sequence). V trimming: 3 bases; J trimming: 4 bases; junction bases outside the gene matches: 6. This CDR3 has 14 residues. The chain's CDR3 is CAWSPGQGVTEAFF. In nucleotides, the CDR3 is TGTGCCTGGAGCCCGGGACAGGGAGTCACTGAAGCTTTCTTT.

J is TRBJ2-1 and V is TRBV11-2, with 12 bases lining up with TRBD2. Germline V gene lookup returns CDR1 SGHAT and CDR2 FQNNGV. After removal of 3 bases from V and 6 bases from J, the junction contained 6 bases not matched to a gene. The length of the CDR3 is 16 residues. The CDR3, as DNA: TGTGCCAGCAGCTTCCTACTAGCGGGAGGCGGCAATGAGCAGTTCTTC. It translates to CASSFLLAGGGNEQFF.

The chain carries TRBV5-8 and TRBJ2-6; D gene uncertain. The CDR3 length is 14 residues. The ends were cut back, 4 bases at V and 0 bases at J, with 5 bases in the middle. Looked up from germline, CDR1 is SGHTS and CDR2 is YDEGEE. CDR3 DNA sequence: TGTGCCAGCAGCGGAAGCTCTGGGGCCAACGTCCTGACTTTC. Encoded protein: CASSGSSGANVLTF.

The J gene is TRBJ2-3, the V gene TRBV2; possibly TRBD2 for D (6 bases). Trimming cost V 9 bases and J 1 base, with 14 bases left between them. The germline gives CDR1 SNHLY, CDR2 FYNNEI. The CDR3 runs 14 residues. CDR3 in DNA: TGTGCCAGGGGCCGGCGGGAAGGCACAGATACGCAGTATTTT. It specifies CARGRREGTDTQYF. The entire variable domain, with the rest obtained from reference TRBV2 and TRBJ2-3, is as follows: EPEVTQTPSHQVTQMGQEVILRCVPISNHLYFYWYRQILGQKVEFLVSFYNNEISEKSEIFDDQFSVERPDGSNFTLKIRSTKLEDSAMYFCARGRREGTDTQYFGPGTRLTVL.

The V and J genes are TRBV28 and TRBJ1-2; D gene unclear. Germline CDR1 reads MDHEN; CDR2 reads SYDVKM. The V gene lost 3 bases and the J gene lost 3 bases, with 11 bases spanning the gap. The CDR3 sequence is 14 residues long. CDR3 nucleotide sequence: TGTGCCAGCAGTTTCGCAGAAACCTACTATGGCTACACCTTC. This codes for CASSFAETYYGYTF.